The 4 T cell receptor beta chains given below trace back to one sample, sequenced in a study of blood T cells in healthy people across ages. Primed by a sample-barcoded 5' primer and a J-beta primer mix, a second PCR proceeded for about 6 to 12 cycles. TCRdb recomputed calls from the 5' RACE reads with MiXCR, one row per CDR3 protein. The repertoire has about 670,000 distinct CDR3 sequences, approximately 40% of them found once; the top ten carry 25% to 35%. Sequencing used blood. All receptors come from a man at least 80 years old in good health.

This clonotype came up once. The gene calls are TRBV5-1 and TRBJ2-5; 8 bases align to TRBD2. Unmatched junction bases numbered 15, after V lost 3 bases and J lost 11 bases. The germline gives CDR1 SGHRS, CDR2 YFSETQ. The CDR3 runs 15 residues. This chain's CDR3 is CASSSGRAGVREQYF. Written as DNA, the CDR3 is TGCGCCAGCAGCTCCGGACGAGCGGGAGTACGTGAGCAGTACTTC.

This clonotype was observed a few times. This chain uses TRBV4-3 with TRBJ2-7, with 15 positions matching TRBD2. The junction had 4 bases not matched to a gene; V was cut back by 4 bases and J by 3 bases. The CDR3 loop spans 16 amino acids. Germline V CDR1 and CDR2: LGHNA, YSLEER. This CDR3 reads CASSRGLAGGIYEQYF. CDR3 coding DNA: TGCGCCAGCAGCCGCGGACTAGCGGGGGGGATCTACGAGCAGTACTTC.

The genes are TRBV5-6 and TRBJ2-3; possible D gene TRBD1, 6 bases. The CDR3 covers 17 residues. Germline V gene sequence: CDR1 SGHDT, CDR2 YYEEEE. V lost 4 bases, J lost 0 bases, and 18 bases lay in between. The CDR3 spells CASSHFRQASSTDTQYF. Written as DNA, the CDR3 is TGTGCCAGCAGCCACTTCAGACAGGCCTCTAGCACAGATACGCAGTATTTT.

The V gene is TRBV20-1, the J gene TRBJ1-2; 7 nucleotides line up with TRBD1. This CDR3 has 14 amino acids. After removal of 5 bases from V and 3 bases from J, the junction contained 9 bases not matched to a gene. Looked up from germline, CDR1 is DFQATT and CDR2 is SNEGSKA (reference sequence). CDR3 nucleotide sequence: TGCAGTGCTCCTCTTTCAGGGGGTGACTATGGCTACACCTTC. This gives the protein CSAPLSGGDYGYTF.